This record concerns one TCR beta chain sequence. The antigen is undetermined. The data were produced by immunoSEQ multiplex PCR, yet TCRdb's version contains in-frame clones alone and is incomplete. The sample contains about 79,000 clones, around four fifths of which appear only once. The sample's time point: pretreatment peripheral blood. Per germline, CDR1 SGHRS and CDR2 YFSETQ. The CDR3 has 14 amino acids. Trimming at V came to 3 bases and at J to 5 bases, leaving 7 bases not matched to a gene. This entry belongs to a study of PD-L1 blockade in urothelial cancer. As for the study in general: Atezolizumab at 1,200 mg intravenously every 3 weeks was started by patients in about 2014. Male patients with bladder-origin urothelial cancer numbered about 85% of the 29. As for prior chemotherapy regimens, patients had received 0 to 3. Study conclusions and caveats: Below-median pretreatment blood TCR clonality was associated with improved progression-free and overall survival.

The V gene is TRBV5-1, the J gene TRBJ2-5, with 7 bases fitting TRBD1. The TCR sequence derives from a man aged 40-49 years with urothelial cancer. Sample: PBMCs, taken around atezolizumab (anti-PD-L1) treatment. Here the CDR3 DNA reads TGCGCCAGCAGCTCCACAGGGGAATGGGAGACCCAGTACTTC. Translating it yields CASSSTGEWETQYF. Using reference TRBV5-1 and TRBJ2-5 for the parts outside the CDR3, the full variable domain is KAGVTQTPRYLIKTRGQQVTLSCSPISGHRSVSWYQQTPGQGLQFLFEYFSETQRNKGNFPGRFSGRQFSNSRSEMNVSTLELGDSALYLCASSSTGEWETQYFGPGTRLLVL.